The sequence of this TCR beta chain was determined in a study of response to subunit inactivated influenza vaccine. Germline CDR1 and CDR2: GTSNPN and SVGIG (reference sequence). Deletions cut 1 base from V and 9 bases from J, with 19 bases between. This CDR3 contains 15 residues. TCRdb recomputed calls from the RT-PCR reads with MiXCR, one row per CDR3 protein. This sample has about 780,000 distinct CDR3 sequences, with roughly 18% found just once. The origin of this receptor is a man over 45 who received an inactivated influenza vaccine. The starting material was PBMCs from blood, obtained 5 to 6 days after vaccination. The V call is TRBV30, the J call TRBJ2-1; D is perhaps TRBD2 (5 bases). The CDR3 DNA follows: TGTGCCTGGAGTGGGGGAAGTAGCGCAAACACTGAGCAGTTCTTC. Residues: CAWSGGSSANTEQFF.